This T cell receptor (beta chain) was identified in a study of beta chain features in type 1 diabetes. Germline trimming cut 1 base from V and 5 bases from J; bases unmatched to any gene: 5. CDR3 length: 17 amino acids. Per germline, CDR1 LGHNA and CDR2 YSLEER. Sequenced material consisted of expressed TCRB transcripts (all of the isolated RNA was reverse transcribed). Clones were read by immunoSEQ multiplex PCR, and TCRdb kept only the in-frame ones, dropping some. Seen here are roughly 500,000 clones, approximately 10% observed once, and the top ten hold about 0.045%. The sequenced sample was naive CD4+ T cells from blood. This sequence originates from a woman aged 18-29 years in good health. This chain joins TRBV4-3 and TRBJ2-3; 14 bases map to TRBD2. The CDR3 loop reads CASSQAPGLAGVDTQYF. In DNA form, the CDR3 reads TGCGCCAGCAGCCAAGCTCCGGGACTAGCGGGAGTAGATACGCAGTATTTT.